The entry below gives a single T cell receptor beta chain sequence along with its context. As originally analysed: Amplification with reference gene primers provided the estimates of nucleated cell counts. Generated by immunoSEQ multiplex PCR, the TCRdb table keeps only in-frame clones and is missing some. V and J calls and clone size are given by that table; D and trimming were obtained from the DNA. The data contain about 150,000 clones, around 89% of them singletons. These data originate in a study of blood T cell repertoires in COVID-19. Study in general: COVID-19 samples collected from the United States, Italy and Spain covered acute and convalescent phases. The cDNA or gDNA used as material had been derived from T cells, B-cell-depleted T cells, or PBMCs.

This CDR3 is 14 amino acids long. V dropped 0 bases and J dropped 0 bases, with 5 bases sitting between them. From germline, CDR1 is SGHKS and CDR2 YYEKEE (reference sequence). The chain joins TRBV5-5 to TRBJ2-3, with D unclear. The source material was peripheral blood. The clonotype originates from a woman between 55 and 75 years old with active COVID-19. For the CDR3, the DNA is TGTGCCAGCAGCTTGGACTATAGCACAGATACGCAGTATTTT. Its protein is CASSLDYSTDTQYF.